This T cell receptor beta chain emerged from a study of T-cell memory formation after mild COVID-19. The study, taken as a whole, reports: Pre-infection memory showed some responding clones, and this suggested that cross-reactive memory joined. Day 15 to 85 contractors were CD4/CD8 balanced; later expanders leaned CD4+. CD4+ contracting clones were found mainly in CM and EM, and CD8+ ones in EMRA.

On this clonotype itself: What it binds is unknown.

One entry per CDR3 protein, called by TCRdb with MiXCR from the 5' RACE reads. This table has roughly 190,000 distinct CDR3 sequences, around 26% appearing once. The CDR3 is 13 amino acids. V lost 0 bases and J 8 bases, leaving 8 bases between the germline ends. Germline lookup yields CDR1 MNHEY and CDR2 SVGAGI. This clonotype originated in an adult woman who had mild COVID-19 (a few samples of this study predate the infection). Cell type and time point are not known. This chain connects TRBV6-5 to TRBJ2-1, with D unresolved. The specimen sequenced was PBMCs or a T cell subset sorted from them (not recorded which). The CDR3 reads CASSYSGLDEQFF. The CDR3 DNA reads TGTGCCAGCAGTTACTCGGGTCTTGATGAGCAGTTCTTC.